These T cell receptor beta chains were read from a single sample in a study of blood T cell repertoires in COVID-19. Some clones are missing from TCRdb's copy, which holds only in-frame ones; the method was immunoSEQ multiplex PCR. This sample has fewer than 130,000 clones, with about three quarters found just once. The sequenced sample consisted of peripheral blood. The receptors here all came from an elderly man with acute or convalescent COVID-19. Each CDR3 is given with its conserved first and last residue. D genes are given only for firm matches. The listing skips clone size in some rows; elsewhere it reads once, few, many or a size class.

D gene: TRBD1; J gene: TRBJ1-1; V gene: TRBV6-4; clone size: .; CDR3 DNA: TGTGCCAGCAGGGGACAGGGGGCGAACACTGAAGCTTTCTTT; CDR3 protein: CASRGQGANTEAFF
D gene: .; J gene: TRBJ2-7; V gene: TRBV27; clone size: few; CDR3 DNA: TGTGCCAGCGGACGTACAGGGACTACCTACGAGCAGTACTTC; CDR3 protein: CASGRTGTTYEQYF
D gene: TRBD1; J gene: TRBJ1-6; V gene: TRBV5-1; clone size: .; CDR3 DNA: TGCGCCAGCGGGACAGGGAATAATTCACCCCTCCACTTT; CDR3 protein: CASGTGNNSPLHF
D gene: TRBD2; J gene: TRBJ2-3; V gene: TRBV5-8; clone size: .; CDR3 DNA: TGTGCCAGCAGCTTGGTACTCTCAACTAGCGGCAACACAGATACGCAGTATTTT; CDR3 protein: CASSLVLSTSGNTDTQYF
D gene: .; J gene: TRBJ2-7; V gene: TRBV15; clone size: .; CDR3 DNA: TGTGCCACCAGCAGAGATCTACTCACCTACGAGCAGTACTTC; CDR3 protein: CATSRDLLTYEQYF
D gene: .; J gene: TRBJ1-4; V gene: TRBV7-8; clone size: .; CDR3 DNA: TGTGCCAGCAGCGGGGCGGGGGAAAAACTGTTTTTT; CDR3 protein: CASSGAGEKLFF
D gene: .; J gene: TRBJ2-3; V gene: TRBV2; clone size: once; CDR3 DNA: TGTGCCAGCAGTGGTGGGGGCACCCGAACAGATACGCAGTATTTT; CDR3 protein: CASSGGGTRTDTQYF
D gene: TRBD2; J gene: TRBJ2-1; V gene: TRBV9; clone size: .; CDR3 DNA: TGTGCCAGCAGCGTAGCAGCGGGAGGCTACAATGAGCAGTTCTTC; CDR3 protein: CASSVAAGGYNEQFF
D gene: .; J gene: TRBJ2-7; V gene: TRBV5-5; clone size: .; CDR3 DNA: TGTGCCAGCAGCTCAGACAGCTACGAGCAGTACTTC; CDR3 protein: CASSSDSYEQYF
D gene: TRBD1; J gene: TRBJ1-6; V gene: TRBV11-2; clone size: .; CDR3 DNA: TGTGCCAGCAGCTTAGATACCCCCGGGACAGGGAATGCACCCCTCCACTTT; CDR3 protein: CASSLDTPGTGNAPLHF
D gene: .; J gene: TRBJ2-3; V gene: TRBV24-1; clone size: .; CDR3 DNA: TGTGCCACCAGTGACATGGACGGCGCTCGGGGGGATACGCAGTATTTT; CDR3 protein: CATSDMDGARGDTQYF
D gene: .; J gene: TRBJ2-1; V gene: TRBV19; clone size: .; CDR3 DNA: TGTGCCAGTAGCCTGCTGGGGCAGACGTGGAATGAGCAGTTCTTC; CDR3 protein: CASSLLGQTWNEQFF
D gene: .; J gene: TRBJ2-3; V gene: TRBV5-1; clone size: .; CDR3 DNA: TGCGCCAGCAGCTTGGGACAGGCAAGCACAGATACGCAGTATTTT; CDR3 protein: CASSLGQASTDTQYF
D gene: TRBD1; J gene: TRBJ1-1; V gene: TRBV6-5; clone size: once; CDR3 DNA: TGTGCCAGCAGTTTGGCAGGACAGGGAAGGACTGAAGCTTTCTTT; CDR3 protein: CASSLAGQGRTEAFF
D gene: .; J gene: TRBJ2-1; V gene: TRBV24-1; clone size: .; CDR3 DNA: TGTGCCACCAGTCGCTGGGACATAGGGGAGCAGTTCTTC; CDR3 protein: CATSRWDIGEQFF
D gene: .; J gene: TRBJ1-3; V gene: TRBV6-5; clone size: .; CDR3 DNA: TGTGCCAGCACCCCCCCCGGGGTCGGAAACACCATATATTTT; CDR3 protein: CASTPPGVGNTIYF
D gene: TRBD2; J gene: TRBJ2-3; V gene: TRBV4-1; clone size: .; CDR3 DNA: TGCGCCAGCAGCCAGGGACTAGCGGGAGGTAGCACAGATACGCAGTATTTT; CDR3 protein: CASSQGLAGGSTDTQYF
D gene: .; J gene: TRBJ1-3; V gene: TRBV10-2; clone size: .; CDR3 DNA: TGCGCCAGCAGTGAGTCGGCCGGGACTGGAAACACCATATATTTT; CDR3 protein: CASSESAGTGNTIYF
D gene: TRBD1; J gene: TRBJ2-7; V gene: TRBV6-6; clone size: .; CDR3 DNA: TGTGCCAGCGGGACAGTCTACGAGCAGTACTTC; CDR3 protein: CASGTVYEQYF